The present TCR beta chain was sequenced within a study of human T cells and chemical hapten exposure. Background on the study: TCR yield per sample varied, mainly due to pooled library volumes. Study-wide results and limits: Relative to controls, expanded TCRs formed significantly more large CDR3 similarity clusters. Once DPC sensitization occurred, TCRs above 1 in 1000 frequency showed no change.

Using its own MiXCR run on the RACE reads, TCRdb lists one record per CDR3 protein. The data show 300,000 to 350,000 distinct CDR3 sequences, with about 7% seen just once and 8% to 9% held by the top ten. This clonotype was picked up a small number of times. The antigen is not known. V was shortened by 4 bases and J by 0 bases, with 12 bases between the two germline ends. Germline CDR1 reads MNHEY; CDR2 reads SVGAGI. The CDR3 loop spans 16 amino acids. Regarding time point: patch test 1, 2 weeks after DPC sensitization. Treatment denoted: therapeutic diphenylcyclopropenone sensitization with weekly scalp DPC. Alopecia patients, 18 to 70 years old and DPC-suitable, served as donors.

This receptor was identified in a woman younger than 35 with alopecia areata. Some clones in this sample may be carry-over from other donors' samples. Material: whole blood, obtained in connection with sensitization to the hapten diphenylcyclopropenone (DPC). This chain connects TRBV6-5 to TRBJ2-2, with a tentative D call TRBD2 (6 bases). The CDR3 protein is CASSLRGFANTGELFF. CDR3 nucleotide sequence: TGTGCCAGCAGTTTGCGGGGTTTCGCGAACACCGGGGAGCTGTTTTTT.